The 12 T cell receptor beta chains presented below share a single source sample, sequenced in a study of T cells in Graves' hyperthyroidism and ophthalmopathy. TCR beta CDR3 region amplification was performed from RNA transcripts. The HTBI primer set drove a first-round RT-PCR of the TCR CDR3. TCRdb reanalysed the multiplex PCR reads using MiXCR and keeps one entry per CDR3 protein. The sample gives roughly 300,000 distinct CDR3 sequences, over 11% of which show up once; roughly 24% is in the top ten. The sample taken for sequencing was blood. Receptors were obtained from a woman aged 30 to 39 with Graves' hyperthyroidism.

This clonotype was observed many times. A junction end diverges from the germline sequence, so it may reflect a read error. The gene calls are TRBV28 and TRBJ2-7; D might be TRBD2 (5 bases). From germline, CDR1 is MDHEN and CDR2 SYDVKM. This CDR3 has 12 amino acids. The CDR3, as DNA: TGTGCCAGCCGTTTGAGGGACTACGAGCAGTACTTC. Amino acids: CASRLRDYEQYF.

This clonotype was found many times. The gene calls are TRBV28 and TRBJ2-1; no reliable D call. CDR3 length: 12 residues. V gave up 5 bases and J gave up 8 bases, with 10 bases separating them. The germline gives CDR1 MDHEN, CDR2 SYDVKM. CDR3 region: CASSHEAHEQFF. In DNA, the CDR3 is TGTGCCAGCAGTCATGAGGCACATGAGCAGTTCTTC.

This clonotype was counted at least ten times. The V and J genes are TRBV20-1 and TRBJ2-3; 9 nucleotides align to TRBD2. CDR3 length: 15 residues. V dropped 4 bases and J dropped 2; count of bases not matched to a gene: 7. Looked up from germline, CDR1 is DFQATT and CDR2 is SNEGSKA (reference sequence). DNA of the CDR3: TGCAGTGCTAAAGGCGGGGGGGGATACACAGATACGCAGTATTTT. Residues: CSAKGGGGYTDTQYF.

The V and J genes are TRBV24-1 and TRBJ2-3; no reliable D call. The germline CDR1 and CDR2 sequences are KGHDR and SFDVKD. CDR3 length: 16 residues. The germline V and J ends were trimmed by 7 bases and 0 bases, with 16 bases remaining between them. CDR3 loop: CATSAVLGKSTDTQYF. CDR3 nucleotides: TGTGCCACCAGCGCCGTATTGGGAAAGAGCACAGATACGCAGTATTTT.

V usage is TRBV20-1 and J usage is TRBJ1-1, with a weak D call TRBD1 (6 bases). V lost 2 bases and J lost 3, with 16 bases in between. The CDR3 loop spans 15 amino acids. Germline loops: CDR1 DFQATT, CDR2 SNEGSKA (reference sequence). CDR3 nucleotide sequence: TGCAGTGCTAGACCTTCCCGGGGGGCGGACACTGAAGCTTTCTTT. This codes for CSARPSRGADTEAFF.

As to this clonotype: A much larger clonotype is one base distant, so this may be a read error. The chain has TRBV9 and TRBJ2-1, with 10 bases aligning to TRBD2. J was trimmed by 6 bases and V by 4 bases; bases with no gene match: 4. The germline V gene has CDR1 SGDLS and CDR2 YYNGEE. The CDR3 totals 14 residues. The CDR3 nucleotides read TGTGCCAGCAGCACAAGCGGGAGGGCCAATGAGCAGTTCTTC. This codes for CASSTSGRANEQFF.

This clonotype was counted many times. The chain joins TRBV11-2 to TRBJ1-2; 8 bases match TRBD1. In germline, CDR1 is SGHAT, CDR2 FQNNGV. This CDR3 contains 13 residues. Losses at the gene ends were 4 bases for V and 4 bases for J; bases not matched to a gene: 2. DNA for the CDR3: TGTGCCAGCAGCTGGGACAGGCTCTATGGCTACACCTTC. This gives the protein CASSWDRLYGYTF.

A word on this clonotype: Relative to the germline gene, one junction end is altered; a read error may explain this. The rearrangement joins TRBV30 to TRBJ2-1; D ambiguous. Germline CDR1 is GTSNPN and CDR2 is SVGIG (reference sequence). The CDR3 has 13 residues. The CDR3 here is CAWCVGNYNEQFF. In DNA form, the CDR3 reads TGTGCCTGGTGTGTCGGTAACTACAATGAGCAGTTCTTC.

This clonotype was counted once. This sequence joins TRBV29-1 and TRBJ2-7, with 8 bases matching TRBD1. The CDR3 has 12 residues. V gave up 7 bases and J gave up 5 bases; unmatched junction bases: 7. The germline V gene encodes CDR1 SQVTM and CDR2 ANQGSEA. CDR3: CSARTGRNEQYF. The CDR3 DNA reads TGCAGCGCACGGACAGGGCGCAACGAGCAGTACTTC.

This clonotype was recorded many times. The chain recombines TRBV2 with TRBJ1-5, with TRBD1 identical over 10 bases. Germline V gene lookup returns CDR1 SNHLY and CDR2 FYNNEI. The CDR3 totals 14 residues. V lost 3 bases to trimming and J lost 5 bases; unmatched junction nucleotides: 1. The CDR3 spells CASSETGGHQPQHF. CDR3 coding DNA: TGTGCCAGCAGTGAGACAGGGGGCCATCAGCCCCAGCATTTT.

This clonotype was counted between two and nine times. V and J are TRBV5-1 and TRBJ1-2, with unresolved D. Germline values: CDR1 SGHRS, CDR2 YFSETQ. The V end was cut by 5 bases, the J end by 2 bases, with 7 bases between. The CDR3 has 12 residues. CDR3 sequence: CASSQGNYGYTF. The DNA of the CDR3 is TGCGCCAGCAGTCAAGGCAACTATGGCTACACCTTC. The whole variable domain, filled in from reference TRBV5-1 and TRBJ1-2, reads KAGVTQTPRYLIKTRGQQVTLSCSPISGHRSVSWYQQTPGQGLQFLFEYFSETQRNKGNFPGRFSGRQFSNSRSEMNVSTLELGDSALYLCASSQGNYGYTFGSGTRLTVV.

This clonotype was observed a handful of times. The chain has TRBV27 and TRBJ1-1; D is perhaps TRBD1 (6 bases). CDR3 length equals 14 residues. V was shortened by 6 bases and J by 3 bases, with 14 bases between the two germline ends. Germline values: CDR1 MNHEY, CDR2 SMNVEV (reference sequence). CDR3 sequence: CASSGGAGDTEAFF. The CDR3 DNA reads as TGTGCCAGCAGCGGGGGCGCTGGGGACACTGAAGCTTTCTTT.